The 5 T cell receptor beta chains in this list originate from one sample, sequenced in a study of blood T cell repertoires in COVID-19. Libraries were prepared by immunoSEQ multiplex PCR; TCRdb keeps only in-frame clonotypes and omits some of them. The sample shows 200,000 to 250,000 clones, about 86% of them seen only once. Sequencing input: PBMCs or T cells enriched from blood (not recorded which). Source of these receptors: a woman aged 50 to 65 with acute COVID-19.

The rearrangement links TRBV9 to TRBJ2-3, with TRBD1 matching 8 bases. Per the germline V gene, CDR1 is SGDLS and CDR2 is YYNGEE. V shed 3 bases and J 4 bases; nucleotides not matched to a gene: 7. The CDR3 contains 15 residues. CDR3 in DNA: TGTGCCAGCAGCGGCCGGGACAGGTATCCAGATACGCAGTATTTT. Its translation is CASSGRDRYPDTQYF.

The rearrangement uses TRBV20-1 and TRBJ2-7; D is unclear. The CDR3 covers 10 residues. V was trimmed by 5 bases and J by 7 bases, leaving 9 bases between them. From germline, CDR1 is DFQATT and CDR2 SNEGSKA (reference sequence). The CDR3 region has the DNA TGCAGTGCTGCGATAATGGAGCAGTACTTC. This codes for CSAAIMEQYF.

The V gene is TRBV7-2, the J gene TRBJ2-7; 8 positions agree with TRBD1. Germline CDR1 SGHTA, CDR2 FQGNSA. This CDR3 spans 16 amino acids. With 2 bases clipped from V and 7 bases from J, the junction kept 13 bases outside the gene matches. CDR3 DNA: TGTGCCAGCAGCTTATTAGGGGGGACAGGCGGATTTGAGCAGTACTTC. Protein product: CASSLLGGTGGFEQYF.

This chain joins TRBV6-4 and TRBJ2-3, with D tentatively TRBD1 (6 bases). Germline V gene data show CDR1 as MRHNA and CDR2 as SNTAGT. This CDR3 spans 15 amino acids. With 4 bases removed from V and 4 bases from J, the gap between germline ends came to 15 bases. CDR3 residues: CASSGPPQGADTQYF. CDR3 nucleotides: TGTGCCAGCAGTGGCCCCCCACAGGGCGCAGATACGCAGTATTTT.

This clone occurred a few times. The gene calls are TRBV5-1 and TRBJ2-3; D is perhaps TRBD2 (6 bases). This CDR3 has 17 residues. Germline CDR1 and CDR2: SGHRS and YFSETQ. Between the trimmed V and J ends, which lost 0 bases and 0 bases, there was a span of 14 bases. Here the CDR3 reads CASSLARSSESTDTQYF. The CDR3 nucleotides are TGCGCCAGCAGCTTGGCCAGGTCTAGCGAAAGCACAGATACGCAGTATTTT.